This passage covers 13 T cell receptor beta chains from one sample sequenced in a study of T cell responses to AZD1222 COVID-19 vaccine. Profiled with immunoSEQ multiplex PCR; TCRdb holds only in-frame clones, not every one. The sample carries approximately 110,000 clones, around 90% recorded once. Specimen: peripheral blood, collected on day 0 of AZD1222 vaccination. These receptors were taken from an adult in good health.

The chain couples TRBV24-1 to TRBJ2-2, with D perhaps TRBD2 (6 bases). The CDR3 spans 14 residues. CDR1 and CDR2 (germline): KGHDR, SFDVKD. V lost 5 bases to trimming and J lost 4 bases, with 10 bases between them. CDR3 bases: TGTGCCACCAGTGTGGCGGGGAGCACCGGGGAGCTGTTTTTT. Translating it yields CATSVAGSTGELFF.

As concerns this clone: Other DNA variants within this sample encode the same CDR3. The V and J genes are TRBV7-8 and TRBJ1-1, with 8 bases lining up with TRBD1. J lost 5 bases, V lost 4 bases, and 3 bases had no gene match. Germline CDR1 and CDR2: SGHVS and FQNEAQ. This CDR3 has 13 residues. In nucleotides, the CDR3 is TGTGCCAGCAGCTCAGACAGGGGTACTGAAGCTTTCTTT. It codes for CASSSDRGTEAFF.

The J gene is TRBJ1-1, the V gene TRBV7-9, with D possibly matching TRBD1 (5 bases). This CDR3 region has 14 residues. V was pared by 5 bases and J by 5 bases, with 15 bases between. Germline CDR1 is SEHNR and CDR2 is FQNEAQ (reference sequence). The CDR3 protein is CASSVQGEKTEAFF. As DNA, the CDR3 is TGTGCCAGCAGCGTTCAAGGGGAAAAGACTGAAGCTTTCTTT.

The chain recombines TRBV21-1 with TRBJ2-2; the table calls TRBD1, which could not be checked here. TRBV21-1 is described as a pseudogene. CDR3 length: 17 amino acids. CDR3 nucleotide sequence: TGTGCCAGCAGCTGGGGCCGCAGAATCGCGAACACCGGGGAGCTGTTTTTT. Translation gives CASSWGRRIANTGELFF.

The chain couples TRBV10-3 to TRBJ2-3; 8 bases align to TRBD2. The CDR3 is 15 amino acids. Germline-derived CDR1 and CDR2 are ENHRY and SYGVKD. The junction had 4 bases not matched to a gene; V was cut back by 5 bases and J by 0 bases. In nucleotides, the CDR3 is TGTGCCATCAGTCTCGCGGGGGGCAGCACAGATACGCAGTATTTT. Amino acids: CAISLAGGSTDTQYF.

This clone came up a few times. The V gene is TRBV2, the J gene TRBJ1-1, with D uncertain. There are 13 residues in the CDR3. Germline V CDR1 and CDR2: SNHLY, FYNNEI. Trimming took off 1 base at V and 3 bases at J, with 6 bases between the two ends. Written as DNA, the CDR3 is TGTGCCAGCAGTGAAGTCAGCTACACTGAAGCTTTCTTT. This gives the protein CASSEVSYTEAFF.

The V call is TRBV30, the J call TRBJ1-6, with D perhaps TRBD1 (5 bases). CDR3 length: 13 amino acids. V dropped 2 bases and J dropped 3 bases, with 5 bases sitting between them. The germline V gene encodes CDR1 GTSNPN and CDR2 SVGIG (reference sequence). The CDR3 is CAWSQGYNSPLHF. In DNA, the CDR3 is TGTGCCTGGAGTCAGGGCTATAATTCACCCCTCCACTTT.

CDR3 sequence: CAWSDRAPEYNEQFF. The DNA of the CDR3 is TGTGCCTGGAGCGACCGGGCACCGGAGTACAATGAGCAGTTCTTC. The chain carries TRBV30 and TRBJ2-1; D remains ambiguous. The CDR3 extends over 15 amino acids. CDR1 and CDR2 (germline): GTSNPN, SVGIG (reference sequence). V gave up 3 bases and J gave up 4 bases, with 16 bases separating them.

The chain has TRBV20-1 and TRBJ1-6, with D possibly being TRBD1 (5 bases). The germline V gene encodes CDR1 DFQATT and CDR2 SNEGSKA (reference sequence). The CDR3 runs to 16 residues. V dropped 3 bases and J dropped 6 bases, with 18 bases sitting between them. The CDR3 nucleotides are TGCAGTGCTAGTGGTCAAGCGGGGGTACGTAATTCACCCCTCCACTTT. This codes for CSASGQAGVRNSPLHF.

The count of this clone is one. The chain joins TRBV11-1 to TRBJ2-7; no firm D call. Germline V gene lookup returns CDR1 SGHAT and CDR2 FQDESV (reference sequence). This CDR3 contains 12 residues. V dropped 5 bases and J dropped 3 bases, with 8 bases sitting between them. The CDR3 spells CASSMVIYEQYF. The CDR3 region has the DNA TGTGCCAGCAGCATGGTCATCTACGAGCAGTACTTC.

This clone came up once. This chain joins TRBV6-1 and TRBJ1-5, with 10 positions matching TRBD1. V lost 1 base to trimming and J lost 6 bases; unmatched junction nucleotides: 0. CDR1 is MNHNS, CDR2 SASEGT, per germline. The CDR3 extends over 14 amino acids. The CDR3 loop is CASSEGDRGQPQHF. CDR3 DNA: TGTGCCAGCAGTGAAGGGGACAGGGGTCAGCCCCAGCATTTT.

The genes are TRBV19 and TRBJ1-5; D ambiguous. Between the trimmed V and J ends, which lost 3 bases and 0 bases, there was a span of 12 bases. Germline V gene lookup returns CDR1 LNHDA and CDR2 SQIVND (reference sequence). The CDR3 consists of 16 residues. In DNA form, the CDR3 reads TGTGCCAGTAGTATGGTCAGAAGAAATAGCAATCAGCCCCAGCATTTT. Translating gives CASSMVRRNSNQPQHF.

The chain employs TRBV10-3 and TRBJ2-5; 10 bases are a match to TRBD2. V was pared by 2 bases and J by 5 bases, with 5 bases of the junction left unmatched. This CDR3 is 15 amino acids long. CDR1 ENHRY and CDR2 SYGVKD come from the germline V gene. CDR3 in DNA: TGTGCCATCAGTGAGAAGCGGGAGGGCCGTGAGACCCAGTACTTC. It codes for CAISEKREGRETQYF.